Shown below are 25 T cell receptor beta chains from a single sample sequenced in a study of T cell repertoires in cytomegalovirus infection. In TCRdb, the reads were re-called with MiXCR into one record per CDR3 protein. The sample shows about a million distinct CDR3 sequences, around 31% of them seen only once. For these TCRs, the target antigens are not known. The material sequenced was cultured CD8+ T cells from PBMCs, taken from culture after CMV antigen stimulation. These receptors originate from a human donor in good health (CMV status not recorded). Some clones in this sample may be carry-over from other donors' samples.

On this clonotype: A clone one base away is much larger, so this may be a read error. The rearrangement joins TRBV7-2 to TRBJ2-7; D gene unclear. The CDR3 is 15 amino acids. In germline, CDR1 is SGHTA, CDR2 FQGNSA. The ends were cut back, 4 bases at V and 7 bases at J, with 20 bases in the middle. CDR3 region: CASSYLTIPRQEQYF. The CDR3 nucleotides read TGTGCCAGCAGCTATCTGACCATTCCCCGCCAAGAGCAGTACTTC.

This chain uses TRBV27 with TRBJ2-1, with 7 bases that match TRBD2. V trimming: 6 bases; J trimming: 6 bases; junction bases outside the gene matches: 11. This CDR3 has 15 amino acids. Germline-derived CDR1 and CDR2 are MNHEY and SMNVEV (reference sequence). The CDR3 reads CASSPVGGGGNEQFF. The CDR3 DNA reads as TGTGCCAGCAGCCCAGTTGGCGGGGGAGGCAATGAGCAGTTCTTC.

This clonotype was detected only once. The V call is TRBV6-6, the J call TRBJ2-5; 9 bases line up with TRBD2. V lost 2 bases and J lost 0; bases outside the gene matches: 1. CDR3 length: 15 residues. CDR1 and CDR2 (germline): MNHNY, SVGAGI (reference sequence). The CDR3 region has the DNA TGTGCCAGCAGTTACGCGGGGGGGTACCAAGAGACCCAGTACTTC. This sequence encodes CASSYAGGYQETQYF.

J is TRBJ2-7 and V is TRBV28; D gene ambiguous. This CDR3 contains 14 residues. Germline values: CDR1 MDHEN, CDR2 SYDVKM. The V end was cut by 5 bases, the J end by 4 bases, with 15 bases between. The CDR3 region is CASSDPTRPYEQYV. In nucleotides, the CDR3 is TGTGCCAGCAGTGACCCCACAAGACCTTACGAGCAGTACGTC.

The CDR3 DNA reads TGTGCCTGCCTATCTGGGGAAACAACTAATGAAAAACTGTTTTTT. This gives the protein CACLSGETTNEKLFF. This chain uses TRBV2 with TRBJ1-4; no firm D call. Germline V lookup: CDR1 SNHLY, CDR2 FYNNEI. Trimming shortened V by 11 bases and J by 0 bases, and 16 bases separated the two germline ends. This CDR3 is built from 15 residues. Full variable domain (missing parts from reference TRBV2 and TRBJ1-4): EPEVTQTPSHQVTQMGQEVILRCVPISNHLYFYWYRQILGQKVEFLVSFYNNEISEKSEIFDDQFSVERPDGSNFTLKIRSTKLEDSAMYFCACLSGETTNEKLFFGSGTQLSVL.

The V gene is TRBV6-1, the J gene TRBJ2-1; maybe TRBD1 (5 bases). The germline gives CDR1 MNHNS, CDR2 SASEGT. The CDR3 covers 15 residues. Trimming shortened V by 1 base and J by 9 bases, and 16 bases separated the two germline ends. CDR3 residues: CASSEEGDGVSEQFF. The CDR3 DNA reads TGTGCCAGCAGTGAAGAAGGGGATGGAGTGAGTGAGCAGTTCTTC.

The chain combines TRBV7-6 with TRBJ2-2; TRBD2 matches at 13 bases. The CDR3 runs to 18 residues. Trimming at V came to 1 base and at J to 4 bases, leaving 6 bases not matched to a gene. The germline gives CDR1 SGHVS, CDR2 FNYEAQ. For the CDR3, the DNA is TGTGCCAGCAGCTTAGGCCGACTAGCGGGGGGCTTCACCGGGGAGCTGTTTTTT. Translation: CASSLGRLAGGFTGELFF.

This clonotype was observed once. The chain couples TRBV25-1 to TRBJ2-2; no reliable D call. The CDR3 has 14 residues. V lost 1 base and J 4 bases, leaving 7 bases between the germline ends. Germline assignment: CDR1 MGHDK and CDR2 SYGVNS. The chain's CDR3 is CASSESWGTGELFF. Here the CDR3 DNA reads TGTGCCAGCAGTGAATCATGGGGCACCGGGGAGCTGTTTTTT.

This clonotype came up a few times. V gene TRBV7-9 combines with J gene TRBJ1-1; no reliable D call. Germline loops: CDR1 SEHNR, CDR2 FQNEAQ (reference sequence). Trimming pared 7 bases from V and 3 bases from J, leaving 12 bases between. The CDR3 covers 13 residues. CDR3 bases: TGTGCCAGCAAGGCTGGTGGGTACACTGAAGCTTTCTTT. It yields the protein CASKAGGYTEAFF. Based on the CDR3 plus reference TRBV7-9 and TRBJ1-1, the full variable domain is DTGVSQNPRHKITKRGQNVTFRCDPISEHNRLYWYRQTLGQGPEFLTYFQNEAQLEKSRLLSDRFSAERPKGSFSTLEIQRTEQGDSAMYLCASKAGGYTEAFFGQGTRLTVV.

This clonotype was seen at least ten times. The rearrangement uses TRBV4-1 and TRBJ1-2, with unresolved D. Trimming took 4 bases from V and 4 from J, leaving 13 bases between them. Germline CDR1 and CDR2: MGHRA and YSYEKL. The CDR3 has 14 residues. The CDR3 coding sequence is TGCGCCAGCAGCCCGACCAGCATGGGCTATGGCTACACCTTC. Translating gives CASSPTSMGYGYTF.

The chain uses TRBV2 and TRBJ2-3; D might be TRBD1 or TRBD2, each matching 6 bases. CDR1 and CDR2 (germline): SNHLY, FYNNEI. The CDR3 is 14 amino acids. V shed 2 bases and J shed 6 bases, with 12 bases lying between them. The CDR3 reads CASSEREGGDTQYF. DNA of the CDR3: TGTGCCAGCAGTGAAAGGGAAGGGGGGGATACGCAGTATTTT.

This clonotype was seen a few times. The chain is built from TRBV6-5 and TRBJ1-2, with D perhaps matching TRBD1 (6 bases). This CDR3 has 15 amino acids. V was cut by 6 bases and J by 3 bases, with 17 bases left in between. Germline assignment: CDR1 MNHEY and CDR2 SVGAGI. The CDR3, as DNA: TGTGCCAGCAGCTCCCCTCCGGGGGCATACTATGGCTACACCTTC. Amino acid sequence: CASSSPPGAYYGYTF.

This clonotype was recorded a few times. J is TRBJ1-6 and V is TRBV10-3; D remains unclear. Germline CDR1 and CDR2: ENHRY and SYGVKD. Between the trimmed V and J ends, which lost 11 bases and 5 bases, there was a span of 22 bases. The CDR3 runs 16 residues. CDR3 bases: TGTGCCGCCGGAGCGCGGGCCGGAACAAATAATTCACCCCTCCACTTT. The encoded protein is CAAGARAGTNNSPLHF.

This chain uses TRBV28 with TRBJ2-1, with D hard to call. This CDR3 has 15 amino acids. V shed 2 bases and J shed 1 base, with 9 bases lying between them. Germline V gene lookup returns CDR1 MDHEN and CDR2 SYDVKM. The CDR3, as DNA: TGTGCCAGCAGTTTACCCGGGCGTTCCTACAATGAGCAGTTCTTC. This codes for CASSLPGRSYNEQFF.

In its sample, this clonotype was seen a few times. J is TRBJ1-1 and V is TRBV4-1, with D possibly being TRBD1 (5 bases). V dropped 0 bases and J dropped 12 bases, with 17 bases sitting between them. CDR1 is MGHRA and CDR2 is YSYEKL in the germline V gene. This CDR3 has 14 residues. The DNA of the CDR3 is TGCGCCAGCAGCCAAGAGAAAATTTGGGACCAGACTTTCTTT. It codes for CASSQEKIWDQTFF.

This clonotype has at least ten counts. The chain links TRBV7-2 to TRBJ2-1; tentative D call: TRBD1 (6 bases). The germline V gene encodes CDR1 SGHTA and CDR2 FQGNSA. V shed 5 bases and J shed 6 bases, with 14 bases lying between them. The CDR3 spans 14 residues. The CDR3 sequence: CASSEQGWGNEQFF. The CDR3 nucleotides read TGTGCCAGCAGCGAACAGGGTTGGGGCAATGAGCAGTTCTTC.

V and J are TRBV28 and TRBJ2-5; a weak D match, TRBD2 (5 bases). Trimming pared 7 bases from V and 6 bases from J, leaving 18 bases between. The CDR3 has 14 residues. Per the germline V gene, CDR1 is MDHEN and CDR2 is SYDVKM. CDR3 residues: CASTSRDGTKTQYF. The DNA for the CDR3 is TGTGCCAGCACTTCCCGGGATGGCACGAAGACCCAGTACTTC.

The sample holds many counts of this clonotype. The chain is built from TRBV7-8 and TRBJ2-1, with D uncertain. Trimming removed 7 bases at V and 0 bases at J, with 7 bases between. Germline V gives CDR1 SGHVS, CDR2 FQNEAQ. This CDR3 has 13 amino acids. The CDR3 DNA is TGTGCCAGCACTTACAGCTCCTACAATGAGCAGTTCTTC. It codes for CASTYSSYNEQFF.

This clonotype was recorded many times. The genes are TRBV7-4 and TRBJ2-4, with D maybe TRBD1 (6 bases). CDR1 and CDR2 from the germline V gene are SGHVT and SQSDAQ. The V end was cut by 7 bases, the J end by 8 bases, with 15 bases between. The CDR3 spans 13 residues. CDR3 nucleotide sequence: TGTGCCAGCACCGAGGGGGTAGAGGACATTCAGTACTTC. Its protein product is CASTEGVEDIQYF. Drawing the rest from reference TRBV7-4 and TRBJ2-4, the complete variable domain is GAGVSQSPRYKVAKRGRDVALRCDSISGHVTLYWYRQTLGQGSEVLTYSQSDAQRDKSGRPSGRFSAERPERSVSTLKIQRTEQGDSAVYLCASTEGVEDIQYFGAGTRLSVL.

V usage is TRBV27 and J usage is TRBJ1-1; no clear D. In germline, CDR1 is MNHEY, CDR2 SMNVEV (reference sequence). V was shortened by 4 bases and J by 3 bases, with 12 bases between the two germline ends. The CDR3 consists of 14 residues. CDR3 in amino acids: CASSSDPWDTEAFF. In nucleotides, the CDR3 is TGTGCCAGCAGTTCTGACCCCTGGGACACTGAAGCTTTCTTT.

The chain combines TRBV27 with TRBJ1-2; 12 bases align to TRBD1. V dropped 5 bases and J dropped 7; count of bases not matched to a gene: 5. The CDR3 covers 14 residues. CDR1 and CDR2 (germline): MNHEY, SMNVEV (reference sequence). CDR3 region: CASSPGTGGLGYTF. CDR3 nucleotide sequence: TGTGCCAGCAGTCCTGGGACAGGGGGCCTTGGCTACACCTTC.

The chain recombines TRBV28 with TRBJ1-2, with a possible D match to TRBD1 (5 bases). Deletions cut 5 bases from V and 3 bases from J, with 16 bases between. This CDR3 comprises 15 residues. The germline gives CDR1 MDHEN, CDR2 SYDVKM. The CDR3 protein is CASSPTRGAHYGYTF. In DNA, the CDR3 is TGTGCCAGCAGTCCTACCCGTGGGGCCCACTATGGCTACACCTTC.

The V call is TRBV5-1, the J call TRBJ2-1, with 13 bases identical to TRBD2. The V gene's germline CDR1 is SGHRS and CDR2 YFSETQ. This CDR3 has 17 residues. After removal of 3 bases from V and 0 bases from J, the junction contained 3 bases not matched to a gene. The CDR3, as DNA: TGCGCCAGCAGCTCCGGGACTAGCGGGGTCTCCTACAATGAGCAGTTCTTC. It is translated as CASSSGTSGVSYNEQFF.

This clonotype was detected only a few times. A far larger clone is only one base removed, so a read error is likely. This rearrangement joins TRBV6-2 or TRBV6-3 to TRBJ2-1, with no clear D. From germline, CDR1 is MNHEY and CDR2 SVGEGT. Trimming pared 6 bases from V and 4 bases from J, leaving 7 bases between. The CDR3 runs to 12 residues. CDR3 sequence (DNA): TGTGCCAGCAGATTAGAGTACAATGAGCAGTTCTTC. This gives the protein CASRLEYNEQFF.

This clonotype was seen a handful of times. The chain links TRBV28 to TRBJ2-4; D possibly corresponds to TRBD2 (5 bases). Trimming removed 5 bases from V and 0 bases from J, with 14 bases in between. This CDR3 region has 16 residues. CDR1 is MDHEN, CDR2 SYDVKM, per germline. The DNA of the CDR3 is TGTGCCAGCAGTAACGATTGGAGGCTAGCCAAAAACATTCAGTACTTC. Protein sequence: CASSNDWRLAKNIQYF.